This TCR beta chain was captured in a study of blood T cell repertoires in COVID-19. Study as a whole: Acute and convalescent COVID-19 specimens originated in the United States, Italy and Spain. Sources were T cells, B-cell-depleted T cells, or PBMCs; the material itself was cDNA or gDNA.

Original methodology: For nucleated cells, counts were estimated from reference gene primer amplification. Generated by immunoSEQ multiplex PCR, the TCRdb table keeps only in-frame clones and is missing some. D and trimming come from the DNA, and the V and J calls and clone size come from that table. The table lists fewer than 250,000 clones, over 80% of them singletons. The CDR3 runs to 13 residues. V was cut by 2 bases and J by 5 bases, with 10 bases left in between. Germline CDR1 and CDR2: SGDLS and YYNGEE. A remark on this clone: Other DNA sequences from this sample encode an identical CDR3 as well.

Sequencing used peripheral blood. This chain links TRBV9 with TRBJ1-1; D perhaps matches TRBD1 (6 bases). The receptor comes from a man aged 25-45 years with COVID-19, enrolled during active disease. CDR3 sequence: CASSVGGRTEAFF. The CDR3 DNA follows: TGTGCCAGCAGCGTCGGGGGGCGAACTGAAGCTTTCTTT.